This T cell receptor (beta chain) was obtained from a study of identical twins. Healthy Caucasian individuals made up all the donors. V lost 5 bases and J 1 base, leaving 11 bases between the germline ends. CDR3 size: 13 residues. In germline, CDR1 is DFQATT, CDR2 SNEGSKA (reference sequence). TCRdb passed the 5' RACE reads through MiXCR, listing each CDR3 protein once. The data contain roughly 690,000 distinct CDR3 sequences, 21% of them singletons. The sample also formed part of further work on T cells expressing NK-cell markers. That report adds: The eight sequenced donors comprised seven who were HCMV-seropositive and one who was seronegative.

This clonotype was sampled from a woman between 18 and 29 years old in good health. The chain is built from TRBV20-1 and TRBJ1-1; the D gene is possibly TRBD1 (6 bases). The material sequenced was PBMCs. CDR3 sequence: CSAPGHANTEAFF. In DNA form, the CDR3 reads TGCAGTGCTCCGGGACATGCGAACACTGAAGCTTTCTTT.